This TCR beta chain was captured in a study of CD8 T cells in Susac syndrome. cDNA came from approximately 0.5 to 1 ug RNA primed by random hexamers. The authors amplified TCR beta CDR3 across 54 Vbeta and 13 Jbeta using immunoSEQ multiplex PCR. A single record per CDR3 protein comes from TCRdb applying MiXCR to the immunoSEQ multiplex PCR reads. Altogether 100,000 to 150,000 distinct CDR3 sequences are present, 90% to 95% being singletons, with the ten largest covering over 0.1%. Details on this clonotype: Its antigen is still unknown.

CDR3 length: 15 residues. Deletions cut 6 bases from V and 0 bases from J, with 14 bases between. Looked up from germline, CDR1 is SNHLY and CDR2 is FYNNEI. Study conclusions and caveats: The study's TCR sequencing and HLA analysis covered a relatively small number of individuals, and the study acknowledged this.

Sequencing of TCR beta was performed on blood CD8+ and CD4+ T cells. The chain carries TRBV2 and TRBJ1-1; possible D gene TRBD1, 6 bases. The source is a human donor in good health. The specimen sequenced was CD4+ T cells from PBMCs. The CDR3: CASRGTRGMNTEAFF. For the CDR3, the DNA is TGTGCCAGCAGAGGGACAAGGGGAATGAACACTGAAGCTTTCTTT.